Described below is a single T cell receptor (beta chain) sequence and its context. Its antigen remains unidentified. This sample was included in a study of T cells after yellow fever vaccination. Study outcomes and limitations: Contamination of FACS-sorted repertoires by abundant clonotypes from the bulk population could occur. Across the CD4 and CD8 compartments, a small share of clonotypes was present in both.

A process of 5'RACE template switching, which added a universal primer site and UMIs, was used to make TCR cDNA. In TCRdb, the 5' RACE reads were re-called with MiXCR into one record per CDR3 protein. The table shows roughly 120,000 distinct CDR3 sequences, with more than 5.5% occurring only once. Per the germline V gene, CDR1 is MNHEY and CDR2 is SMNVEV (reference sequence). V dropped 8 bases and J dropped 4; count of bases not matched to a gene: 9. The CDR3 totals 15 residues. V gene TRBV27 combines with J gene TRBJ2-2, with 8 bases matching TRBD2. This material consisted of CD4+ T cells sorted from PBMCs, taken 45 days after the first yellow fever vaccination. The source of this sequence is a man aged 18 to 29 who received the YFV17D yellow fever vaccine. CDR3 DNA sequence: TGTGCCAGCGAGGGGCTAGCGGGTGGCACCGGGGAGCTGTTTTTT. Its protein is CASEGLAGGTGELFF.